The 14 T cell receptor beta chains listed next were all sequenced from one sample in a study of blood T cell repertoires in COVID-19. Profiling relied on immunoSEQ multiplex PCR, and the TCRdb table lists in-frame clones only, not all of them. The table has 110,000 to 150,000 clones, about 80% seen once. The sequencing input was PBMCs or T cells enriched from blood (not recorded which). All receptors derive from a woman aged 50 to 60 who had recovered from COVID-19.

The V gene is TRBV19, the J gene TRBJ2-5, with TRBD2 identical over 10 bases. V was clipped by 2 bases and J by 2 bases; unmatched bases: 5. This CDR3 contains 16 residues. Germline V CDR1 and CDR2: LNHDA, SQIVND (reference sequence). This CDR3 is CASSIWGSGGQETQYF. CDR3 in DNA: TGTGCCAGTAGTATATGGGGTAGCGGGGGGCAAGAGACCCAGTACTTC. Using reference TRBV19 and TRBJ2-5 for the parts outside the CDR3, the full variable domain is DGGITQSPKYLFRKEGQNVTLSCEQNLNHDAMYWYRQDPGQGLRLIYYSQIVNDFQKGDIAEGYSVSREKKESFPLTVTSAQKNPTAFYLCASSIWGSGGQETQYFGPGTRLLVL.

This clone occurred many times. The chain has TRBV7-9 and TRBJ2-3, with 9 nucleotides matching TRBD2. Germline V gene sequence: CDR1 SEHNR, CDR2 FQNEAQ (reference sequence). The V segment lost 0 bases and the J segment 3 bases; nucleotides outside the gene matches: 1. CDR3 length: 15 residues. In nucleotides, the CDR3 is TGTGCCAGCAGCTTAGCGCTAGCGGGGACAGATACGCAGTATTTT. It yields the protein CASSLALAGTDTQYF. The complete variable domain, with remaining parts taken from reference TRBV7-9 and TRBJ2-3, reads DTGVSQNPRHKITKRGQNVTFRCDPISEHNRLYWYRQTLGQGPEFLTYFQNEAQLEKSRLLSDRFSAERPKGSFSTLEIQRTEQGDSAMYLCASSLALAGTDTQYFGPGTRLTVL.

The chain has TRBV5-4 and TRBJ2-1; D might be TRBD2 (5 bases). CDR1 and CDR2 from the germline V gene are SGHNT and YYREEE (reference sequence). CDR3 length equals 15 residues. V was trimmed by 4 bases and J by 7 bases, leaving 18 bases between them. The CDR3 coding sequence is TGTGCCAGCAGCCTACCGGCTAGCTTGGGGAATGAGCAGTTCTTC. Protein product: CASSLPASLGNEQFF.

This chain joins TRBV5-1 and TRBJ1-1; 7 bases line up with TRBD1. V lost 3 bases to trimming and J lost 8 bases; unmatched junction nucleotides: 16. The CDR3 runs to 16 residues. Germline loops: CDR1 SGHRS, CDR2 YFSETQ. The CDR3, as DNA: TGCGCCAGCAGCTCAATGAAGCCAGGGGGAAGGGAGGAAGCTTTCTTT. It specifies CASSSMKPGGREEAFF.

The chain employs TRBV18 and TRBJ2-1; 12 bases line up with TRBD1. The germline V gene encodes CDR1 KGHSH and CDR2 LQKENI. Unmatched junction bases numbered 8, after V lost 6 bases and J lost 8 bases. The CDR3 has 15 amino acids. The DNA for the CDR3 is TGTGCCAGCTCTCCGCCGGGACAGGGGGCCCATGAGCAGTTCTTC. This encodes CASSPPGQGAHEQFF.

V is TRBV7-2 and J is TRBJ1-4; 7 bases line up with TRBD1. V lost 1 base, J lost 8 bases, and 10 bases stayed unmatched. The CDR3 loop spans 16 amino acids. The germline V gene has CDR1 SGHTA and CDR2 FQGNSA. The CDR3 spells CASSLEGKAGGEKLFF. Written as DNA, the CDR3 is TGTGCCAGCAGCTTAGAGGGCAAGGCAGGGGGGGAAAAACTGTTTTTT.

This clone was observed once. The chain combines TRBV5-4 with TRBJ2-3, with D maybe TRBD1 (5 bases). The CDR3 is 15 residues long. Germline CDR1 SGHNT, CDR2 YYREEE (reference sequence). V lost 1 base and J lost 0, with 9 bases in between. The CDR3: CASSLSQGSTDTQYF. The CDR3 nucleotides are TGTGCCAGCAGCTTGAGTCAGGGTAGCACAGATACGCAGTATTTT.

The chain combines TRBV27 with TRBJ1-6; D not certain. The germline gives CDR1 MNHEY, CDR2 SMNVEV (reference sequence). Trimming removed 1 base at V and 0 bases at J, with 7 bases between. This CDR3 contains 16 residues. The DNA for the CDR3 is TGTGCCAGCAGTTTATTCCCGCGCTCCTATAATTCACCCCTCCACTTT. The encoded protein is CASSLFPRSYNSPLHF.

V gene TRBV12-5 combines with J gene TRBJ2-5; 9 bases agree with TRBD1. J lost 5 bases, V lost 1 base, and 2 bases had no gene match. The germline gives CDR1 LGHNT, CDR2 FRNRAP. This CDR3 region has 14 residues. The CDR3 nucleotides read TGTGCTAGTGGTTTGGATGGGACAGGGGAGACCCAGTACTTC. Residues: CASGLDGTGETQYF.

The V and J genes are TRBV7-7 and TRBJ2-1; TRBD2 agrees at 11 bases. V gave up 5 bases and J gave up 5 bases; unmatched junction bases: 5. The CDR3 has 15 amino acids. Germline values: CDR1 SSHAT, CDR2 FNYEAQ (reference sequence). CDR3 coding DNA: TGTGCCAGCAGCAAAACTAGCGGGGGTGACAATGAGCAGTTCTTC. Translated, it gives CASSKTSGGDNEQFF.

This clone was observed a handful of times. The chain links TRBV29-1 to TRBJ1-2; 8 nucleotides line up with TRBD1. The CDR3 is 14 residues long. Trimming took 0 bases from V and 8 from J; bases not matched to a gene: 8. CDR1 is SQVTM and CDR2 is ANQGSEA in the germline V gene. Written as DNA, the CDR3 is TGCAGCGTTGAAGAGTCCCCAGGGGGCGGCGGCTACACCTTC. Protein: CSVEESPGGGGYTF.

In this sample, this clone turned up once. CDR3: CASSFGELYGYTF. The CDR3 DNA sequence: TGTGCCAGCAGTTTCGGAGAACTCTATGGCTACACCTTC. The chain combines TRBV6-5 with TRBJ1-2; D ambiguous. V was pared by 4 bases and J by 4 bases, with 10 bases between. The V gene's germline CDR1 is MNHEY and CDR2 SVGAGI. The CDR3 is 13 residues long.

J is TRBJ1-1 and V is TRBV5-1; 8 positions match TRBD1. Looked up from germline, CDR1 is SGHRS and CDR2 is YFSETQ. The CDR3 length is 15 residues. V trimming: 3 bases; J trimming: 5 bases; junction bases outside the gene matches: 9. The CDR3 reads CASSSETGVGTEAFF. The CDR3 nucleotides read TGCGCCAGCAGCTCAGAGACAGGGGTTGGTACTGAAGCTTTCTTT.

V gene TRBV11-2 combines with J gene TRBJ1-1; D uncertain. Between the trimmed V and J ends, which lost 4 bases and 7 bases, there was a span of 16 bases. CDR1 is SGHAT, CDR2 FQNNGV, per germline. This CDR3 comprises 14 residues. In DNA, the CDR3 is TGTGCCAGCAGCTCCCTAAGGCAGGTTCGTGAAGCTTTCTTT. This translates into CASSSLRQVREAFF.